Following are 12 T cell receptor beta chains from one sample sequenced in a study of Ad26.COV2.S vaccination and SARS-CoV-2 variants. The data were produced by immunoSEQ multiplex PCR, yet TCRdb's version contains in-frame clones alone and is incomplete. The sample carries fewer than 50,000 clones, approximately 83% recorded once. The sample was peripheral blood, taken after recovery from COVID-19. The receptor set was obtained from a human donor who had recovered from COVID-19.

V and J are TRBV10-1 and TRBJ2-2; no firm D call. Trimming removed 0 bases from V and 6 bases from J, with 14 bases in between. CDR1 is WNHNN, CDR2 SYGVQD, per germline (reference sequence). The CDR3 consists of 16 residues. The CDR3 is CASSESTSLSPGELFF. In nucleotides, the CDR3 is TGCGCCAGCAGTGAGTCGACCTCCCTAAGCCCCGGGGAGCTGTTTTTT.

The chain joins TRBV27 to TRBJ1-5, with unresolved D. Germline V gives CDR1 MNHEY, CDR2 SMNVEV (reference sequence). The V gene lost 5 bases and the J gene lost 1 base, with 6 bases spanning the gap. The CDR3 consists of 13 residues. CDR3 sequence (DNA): TGTGCCAGCAGTGGTGACAGCAATCAGCCCCAGCATTTT. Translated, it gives CASSGDSNQPQHF.

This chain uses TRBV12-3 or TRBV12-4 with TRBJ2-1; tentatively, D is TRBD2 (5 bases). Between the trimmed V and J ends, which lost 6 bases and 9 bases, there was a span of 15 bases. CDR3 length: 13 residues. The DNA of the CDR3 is TGTGCCAGCAGCCAAAGGGATGGGAGTGAGCAGTTCTTC. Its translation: CASSQRDGSEQFF.

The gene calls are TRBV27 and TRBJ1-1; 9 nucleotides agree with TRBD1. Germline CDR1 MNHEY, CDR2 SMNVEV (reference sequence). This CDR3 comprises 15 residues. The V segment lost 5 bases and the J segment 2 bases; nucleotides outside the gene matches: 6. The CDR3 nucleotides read TGTGCCAGCAGTACCAGGACAGGGGCTAACACTGAAGCTTTCTTT. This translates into CASSTRTGANTEAFF.

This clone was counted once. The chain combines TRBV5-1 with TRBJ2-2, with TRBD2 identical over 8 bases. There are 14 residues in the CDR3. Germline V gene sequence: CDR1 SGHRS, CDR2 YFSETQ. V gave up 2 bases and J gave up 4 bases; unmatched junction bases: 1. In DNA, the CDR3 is TGCGCCAGCAGCTTAGCGGGGGTCACCGGGGAGCTGTTTTTT. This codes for CASSLAGVTGELFF.

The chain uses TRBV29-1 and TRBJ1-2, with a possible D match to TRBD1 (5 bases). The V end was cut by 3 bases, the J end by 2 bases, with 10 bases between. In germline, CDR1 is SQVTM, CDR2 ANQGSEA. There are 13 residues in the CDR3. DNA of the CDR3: TGCAGCGTTGACGGGGGGATCAACTATGGCTACACCTTC. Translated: CSVDGGINYGYTF.

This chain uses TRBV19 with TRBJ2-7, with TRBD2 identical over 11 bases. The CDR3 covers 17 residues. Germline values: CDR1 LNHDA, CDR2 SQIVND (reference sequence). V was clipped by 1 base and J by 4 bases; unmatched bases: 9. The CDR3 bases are TGTGCCAGTAGTATAGTTCTGGGACTAGCGGAGGGTTACGAGCAGTACTTC. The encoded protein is CASSIVLGLAEGYEQYF.

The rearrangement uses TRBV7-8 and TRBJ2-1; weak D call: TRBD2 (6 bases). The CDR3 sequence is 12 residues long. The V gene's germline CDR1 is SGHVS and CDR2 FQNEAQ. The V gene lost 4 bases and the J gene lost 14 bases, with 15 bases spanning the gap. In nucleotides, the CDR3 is TGTGCCAGCAGCTCTTCGGGGACTCGGGAGTTCTTC. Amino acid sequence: CASSSSGTREFF. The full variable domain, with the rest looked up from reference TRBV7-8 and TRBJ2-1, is GAGVSQSPRYKVAKRGQDVALRCDPISGHVSLFWYQQALGQGPEFLTYFQNEAQLDKSGLPSDRFFAERPEGSVSTLKIQRTQQEDSAVYLCASSSSGTREFFGPGTRLTVL.

The CDR3 reads CASGEDRRGKLFF. The CDR3 nucleotides read TGTGCCAGCGGGGAGGACAGAAGGGGAAAACTGTTTTTT. J is TRBJ1-4 and V is TRBV6-5, with a possible D match to TRBD1 (6 bases). Germline CDR1 reads MNHEY; CDR2 reads SVGAGI. Trimming pared 8 bases from V and 10 bases from J, leaving 17 bases between. The CDR3 length is 13 residues.

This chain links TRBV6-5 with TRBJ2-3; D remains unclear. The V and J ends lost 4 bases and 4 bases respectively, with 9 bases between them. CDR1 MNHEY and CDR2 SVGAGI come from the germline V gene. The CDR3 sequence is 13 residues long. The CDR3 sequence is CASSSEFSDTQYF. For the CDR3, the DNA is TGTGCCAGCAGTTCGGAGTTTTCAGATACGCAGTATTTT.

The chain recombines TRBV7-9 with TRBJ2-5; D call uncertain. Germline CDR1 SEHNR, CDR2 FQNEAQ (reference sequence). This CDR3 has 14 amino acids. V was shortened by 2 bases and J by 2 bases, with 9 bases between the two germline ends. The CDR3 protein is CASSLNGGQETQYF. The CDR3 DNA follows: TGTGCCAGCAGCTTAAATGGCGGACAAGAGACCCAGTACTTC. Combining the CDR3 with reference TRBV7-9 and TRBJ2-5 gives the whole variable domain DTGVSQNPRHKITKRGQNVTFRCDPISEHNRLYWYRQTLGQGPEFLTYFQNEAQLEKSRLLSDRFSAERPKGSFSTLEIQRTEQGDSAMYLCASSLNGGQETQYFGPGTRLLVL.

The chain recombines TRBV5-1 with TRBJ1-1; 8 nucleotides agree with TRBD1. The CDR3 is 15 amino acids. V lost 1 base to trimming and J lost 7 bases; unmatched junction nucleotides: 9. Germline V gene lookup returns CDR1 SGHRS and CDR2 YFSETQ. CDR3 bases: TGCGCCAGCAGCTTGACGGCGACAGGGGAAGGTGAAGCTTTCTTT. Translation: CASSLTATGEGEAFF.